This entry describes one T cell receptor (beta chain). This clonotype was observed a handful of times. Its antigen is unknown. The input lacks base qualities; no much larger clone sits a single base away. Every donor in the study was a healthy Caucasian. The twin cohort comprised three pairs of female monozygotic twins, all aged roughly 18 to 30 years. RNA for TCR libraries was isolated from peripheral blood mononuclear cells. The library was obtained by 5' RACE. Sequencing relied on an Illumina HiSeq 2000. A universal primer binding site was added through template switching, and the final cDNA carried a unique molecular identifier so that TCR cDNA molecules could be counted accurately. Specific primers in the conserved constant-segment region were used to synthesize first-strand cDNA for TCR alpha and beta chains. To control for contamination, every cDNA library carried two barcodes: a SMART-Mk sample barcode plus Illumina barcodes. TruSeq adapter sequences, together with Illumina sample barcodes, were added in two successive PCR steps. The TCR alpha and beta cDNA libraries were sequenced on the Illumina HiSeq platform using custom primers. Under the source paper's analysis protocol: Unique molecular identifiers were extracted from raw reads with MiGEC, and CDR3 positions were determined with MiXCR. Recombination models were inferred per individual with the repgenHMM and IGoR tools using an EM algorithm. Shared clonotype analysis was performed with the tcR package in R, normalizing sharing by the product of cloneset sizes. To study raw recombination without the effects of thymic and clonal selection, out-of-frame nonproductive sequences were analyzed. Starting from the raw public reads, TCRdb applied fastp trimming at Q25, assembled clones with MiXCR and retained in-frame beta chains. Under each unique CDR3 protein, matching rows form one entry showing the most common genes and DNA. The V and J calls and clone size come from TCRdb's table, not from the authors' own analysis. The sample contains 450,000 to 650,000 distinct CDR3 sequences, just under 10% of them found a single time. The top ten clones comprise roughly 3% of the sample.

The sample comes from a study of identical twins (dated by TCRdb to between 2015 and 2016). About the study as a whole: To test whether fetal clonotypes persist, the study used deep sequencing on TCR alpha and beta repertoires from monozygotic twins, unrelated adults of various ages, and cord blood. To rule out contamination, replicate twin experiments were performed at different times with different library preparation protocols.

Study-wide findings and limitations: Because the same donors could not be followed over many years, the conclusions depended on cross-sectional statistical analysis. The excess sharing between twins in beta out-of-frame sequences was weaker because fewer shared sequences reduced the signal-to-noise ratio. In monozygotic twins, out-of-frame TCR alpha sharing was systematically underestimated by recombination models, although the models agreed with sharing between unrelated individuals. Invariant T cells such as MAIT and iNKT could partly confound zero-insertion analyses, although diverse VJ usage argued against such confounding for most clonotypes. Compared with coincidental sharing between unrelated individuals, an excess of low generation-probability sequences was observed among out-of-frame TCR alpha sequences shared between twins. Abundant cord blood beta clonotypes had fewer insertions, young adult naive repertoires showed a similar but weaker trend, and memory repertoires showed no such trend.

CDR1 MGHDK and CDR2 SYGVNS were looked up in the germline V gene. Ends trimmed: V by 2 bases, J by 1 base; bases unmatched to a gene: 8. Including cysteine and phenylalanine, the CDR3 has 16 amino acids. Only CDR3 DNA remains: 48 bases, in frame from the first base. These data also formed part of another study, on yellow fever vaccine responses in identical twins. As the second paper documents: The T cell response to vaccination in identical twins was reported by the authors to appear partly convergent and partly personalized. In the study, vaccine-responding T cell clones were precisely tracked in identical twins.

The sample comprised PBMCs. This clonotype was obtained from a woman aged 18-29 years in good health. The chain is encoded by TRBV25-1 joined to TRBJ2-7; 7 bases in the middle match TRBD1. The CDR3 reads CASSETLGTASYEQYF. The nucleotide sequence is TGTGCCAGCAGTGAAACACTCGGGACAGCATCCTACGAGCAGTACTTC.